Each of the 23 T cell receptor beta chains below was sequenced from the same sample in a study of a mutant IDH1 vaccine in newly diagnosed glioma. What these receptors recognize is not known. Clones were read by immunoSEQ multiplex PCR, and TCRdb kept only the in-frame ones, dropping some. This table holds roughly 32,000 clones, roughly nine tenths found once. Time point in this sample: week 47, end of study. With topical imiquimod, each dose of the vaccine consisted of 300 ug of mutant IDH1 20-mer peptide. The starting material was PBMCs, obtained from a glioma patient whose treatment included an IDH1 peptide vaccine. The receptors stem from a man in his forties with glioma.

The gene calls are TRBV6-1 and TRBJ1-5; tentative D call: TRBD1 (5 bases). Trimming stripped 2 bases from V and 0 bases from J, with 14 bases between. The CDR3 contains 17 residues. Germline V gene sequence: CDR1 MNHNS, CDR2 SASEGT. This CDR3 reads CASSEWGGFYSNQPQHF. CDR3 DNA sequence: TGTGCCAGCAGTGAATGGGGGGGGTTCTATAGCAATCAGCCCCAGCATTTT.

This chain uses TRBV4-3 with TRBJ2-7; weak D call: TRBD2 (6 bases). The CDR3 loop spans 16 amino acids. The V gene's germline CDR1 is LGHNA and CDR2 YSLEER. Trimming took 0 bases from V and 2 from J, leaving 14 bases between them. The DNA of the CDR3 is TGCGCCAGCAGCCAAGATGAGGGAGGATTCGCCTACGAGCAGTACTTC. Protein: CASSQDEGGFAYEQYF.

The chain combines TRBV2 with TRBJ1-2; D is perhaps TRBD1 (5 bases). The V and J ends lost 6 bases and 4 bases respectively, with 18 bases between them. CDR1 is SNHLY and CDR2 is FYNNEI in the germline V gene. The CDR3 is 15 amino acids. CDR3 sequence: CASRLGAEGLYGYTF. CDR3 sequence (DNA): TGTGCCAGCAGGCTCGGGGCCGAGGGCCTCTATGGCTACACCTTC.

The DNA for the CDR3 is TGTGCCATGGCGGACGGGGGCTTATACAATGAGCAGTTCTTC. This codes for CAMADGGLYNEQFF. This rearrangement joins TRBV6-1 to TRBJ2-1, with D possibly called TRBD1 or TRBD2 (6 bases each). V shed 10 bases and J shed 4 bases, with 17 bases lying between them. From germline, CDR1 is MNHNS and CDR2 SASEGT. The CDR3 consists of 14 residues.

V usage is TRBV28 and J usage is TRBJ2-5; tentative D call: TRBD1 (6 bases). V shed 2 bases and J shed 5 bases, with 12 bases lying between them. The CDR3 extends over 14 amino acids. CDR1 is MDHEN, CDR2 SYDVKM, per germline. CDR3 DNA: TGTGCCAGCAGTTTAGAGGGGGTCGGGGAGACCCAGTACTTC. Amino acid sequence: CASSLEGVGETQYF.

This chain joins TRBV2 and TRBJ1-1, with 9 nucleotides matching TRBD1. Trimming cost V 3 bases and J 1 base; bases outside gene matches: 9. Germline-derived CDR1 and CDR2 are SNHLY and FYNNEI. CDR3 length: 17 amino acids. In DNA, the CDR3 is TGTGCCAGCAGTGAGGCTACAGGGGGCAGATCGAACACTGAAGCTTTCTTT. Translating it yields CASSEATGGRSNTEAFF.

The chain carries TRBV11-2 and TRBJ2-3, with D uncertain. The CDR3 extends over 15 amino acids. V was clipped by 4 bases and J by 5 bases, with 16 bases between them. Germline values: CDR1 SGHAT, CDR2 FQNNGV. For the CDR3, the DNA is TGTGCCAGCAGCTCCTCAGGACGGATGGGAGATACGCAGTATTTT. This sequence encodes CASSSSGRMGDTQYF.

In this sample, this clone turned up a few times. The V and J genes are TRBV5-6 and TRBJ1-2, with D maybe TRBD1 (6 bases). The CDR3 is 14 residues long. CDR1 is SGHDT and CDR2 is YYEEEE in the germline V gene. The V end lost 2 bases, the J end lost 0 bases, and 8 bases lay between the germline ends. The CDR3: CASSFTGTNYGYTF. CDR3 sequence (DNA): TGTGCCAGCAGCTTTACAGGGACTAACTATGGCTACACCTTC.

V usage is TRBV28 and J usage is TRBJ2-7; a possible D gene is TRBD1 (6 bases). This CDR3 is 16 amino acids long. Germline-derived CDR1 and CDR2 are MDHEN and SYDVKM. Trimming pared 4 bases from V and 1 base from J, leaving 17 bases between. The CDR3 is CASSSARTDYSYEQYV. The CDR3 DNA follows: TGTGCCAGCAGTTCCGCCAGGACAGACTATTCCTACGAGCAGTACGTC.

This rearrangement joins TRBV18 to TRBJ1-1; 7 nucleotides match TRBD1. Per germline, CDR1 KGHSH and CDR2 LQKENI. CDR3 size: 16 residues. Trimming took 2 bases from V and 3 from J; bases not matched to a gene: 9. The CDR3 sequence is CASSPSRGSSHTEAFF. In DNA form, the CDR3 reads TGTGCCAGCTCACCATCCAGGGGGTCCTCCCACACTGAAGCTTTCTTT.

The CDR3 sequence: CASSLEAGPYNEQFF. CDR3 DNA sequence: TGTGCCAGCAGCTTAGAAGCGGGCCCCTACAATGAGCAGTTCTTC. The rearrangement uses TRBV11-2 and TRBJ2-1; a weak D match, TRBD2 (6 bases). The CDR3 is 15 residues long. The germline V gene encodes CDR1 SGHAT and CDR2 FQNNGV. Trimming shortened V by 0 bases and J by 2 bases, and 8 bases separated the two germline ends.

The V call is TRBV29-1, the J call TRBJ1-5; 7 bases fit TRBD1. CDR1 is SQVTM and CDR2 is ANQGSEA in the germline V gene. V was pared by 6 bases and J by 2 bases, with 4 bases of the junction left unmatched. CDR3 size: 13 residues. The CDR3 sequence: CSVRDSGNQPQHF. DNA for the CDR3: TGCAGCGTCCGGGACAGTGGCAATCAGCCCCAGCATTTT.

The chain carries TRBV5-6 and TRBJ2-7; 7 nucleotides line up with TRBD2. The CDR3 length is 18 residues. Losses at the gene ends were 5 bases for V and 2 bases for J; bases not matched to a gene: 19. Germline V gene lookup returns CDR1 SGHDT and CDR2 YYEEEE. Here the CDR3 reads CASSNGWGRTGGTYEQYF. In DNA, the CDR3 is TGTGCCAGCAGTAACGGCTGGGGAAGGACGGGAGGAACCTACGAGCAGTACTTC.

The V call is TRBV5-1, the J call TRBJ1-6; D gene unclear. This CDR3 region has 15 residues. V lost 1 base, J lost 8 bases, and 13 bases lay in between. Germline V gene data show CDR1 as SGHRS and CDR2 as YFSETQ. This chain's CDR3 is CASSLFESGHSPLHF. The CDR3 nucleotides read TGCGCCAGCAGCTTGTTTGAGTCGGGCCATTCACCCCTCCACTTT.

Only a few counts were recorded for this clone. V is TRBV19 and J is TRBJ2-5; D remains unclear. This CDR3 spans 14 amino acids. The V gene's germline CDR1 is LNHDA and CDR2 SQIVND (reference sequence). Trimming cost V 3 bases and J 5 bases, with 13 bases left between them. CDR3 loop: CASSISAREETQYF. CDR3 nucleotides: TGTGCCAGTAGTATTTCGGCCCGCGAGGAGACCCAGTACTTC.

This clone showed up just a few times. The sample carries other DNA sequences with the same CDR3. The chain recombines TRBV4-3 with TRBJ1-4; no reliable D call. This CDR3 is 16 amino acids long. The germline gives CDR1 LGHNA, CDR2 YSLEER. Trimming cost V 0 bases and J 0 bases, with 8 bases left between them. The CDR3 DNA reads as TGCGCCAGCAGCCAAGAGCGGTCTGCAACTAATGAAAAACTGTTTTTT. It encodes CASSQERSATNEKLFF.

This chain connects TRBV6-1 to TRBJ1-2, with TRBD1 as a possible D gene (5 bases). V lost 0 bases and J lost 0, with 8 bases in between. The CDR3 extends over 15 amino acids. The germline CDR1 and CDR2 sequences are MNHNS and SASEGT. CDR3 nucleotides: TGTGCCAGCAGTGAAGCGGGACCCGCTAACTATGGCTACACCTTC. It yields the protein CASSEAGPANYGYTF.

The rearrangement joins TRBV11-2 to TRBJ2-5, with 7 bases lining up with TRBD1. The V segment lost 1 base and the J segment 4 bases; nucleotides outside the gene matches: 6. The CDR3 covers 15 residues. Germline lookup yields CDR1 SGHAT and CDR2 FQNNGV. The chain's CDR3 is CASSLGPAGGETQYF. The DNA of the CDR3 is TGTGCCAGCAGCTTAGGACCGGCAGGGGGAGAGACCCAGTACTTC. Looking up the rest from reference TRBV11-2 and TRBJ2-5 gives the full variable domain: EAGVAQSPRYKIIEKRQSVAFWCNPISGHATLYWYQQILGQGPKLLIQFQNNGVVDDSQLPKDRFSAERLKGVDSTLKIQPAKLEDSAVYLCASSLGPAGGETQYFGPGTRLLVL.

The chain recombines TRBV7-9 with TRBJ2-7; the D is unclear. Germline V gene lookup returns CDR1 SEHNR and CDR2 FQNEAQ (reference sequence). This CDR3 region has 11 residues. With 1 base removed from V and 5 bases from J, the gap between germline ends came to 3 bases. The CDR3 DNA follows: TGTGCCAGCAGCTTAGTTGACGAGCAGTACTTC. It codes for CASSLVDEQYF.

This clone was seen just once. The gene calls are TRBV5-1 and TRBJ1-2; 12 bases map to TRBD1. Trimming took 6 bases from V and 4 from J; bases not matched to a gene: 10. Looked up from germline, CDR1 is SGHRS and CDR2 is YFSETQ. The CDR3 totals 16 residues. CDR3 loop: CASNTGTGGWGYGYTF. CDR3 coding DNA: TGCGCCAGCAACACCGGGACAGGGGGCTGGGGCTATGGCTACACCTTC.

The J gene is TRBJ1-5, the V gene TRBV27; TRBD1 might be the D (6 bases). V was pared by 6 bases and J by 0 bases, with 21 bases between. The germline CDR1 and CDR2 sequences are MNHEY and SMNVEV (reference sequence). This CDR3 has 18 residues. CDR3 residues: CASSPLGGGGYSNQPQHF. The CDR3 DNA sequence: TGTGCCAGCAGCCCCCTAGGGGGTGGTGGATATAGCAATCAGCCCCAGCATTTT.

The chain carries TRBV6-4 and TRBJ2-6; 12 bases agree with TRBD2. The CDR3 is 17 amino acids. J was trimmed by 2 bases and V by 5 bases; bases with no gene match: 4. The germline V gene has CDR1 MRHNA and CDR2 SNTAGT. The DNA of the CDR3 is TGTGCCAGCAGTCCGACTAGCGGGGGAACTGGGGCCAACGTCCTGACTTTC. Translated: CASSPTSGGTGANVLTF.

The rearrangement uses TRBV5-1 and TRBJ2-7, with D tentatively TRBD2 (5 bases). The CDR3 length is 13 residues. V gave up 2 bases and J gave up 3 bases, with 9 bases separating them. Per the germline V gene, CDR1 is SGHRS and CDR2 is YFSETQ. This CDR3 is CASSLDDYYEQYF. CDR3 in DNA: TGCGCCAGCAGCTTAGACGACTACTACGAGCAGTACTTC.